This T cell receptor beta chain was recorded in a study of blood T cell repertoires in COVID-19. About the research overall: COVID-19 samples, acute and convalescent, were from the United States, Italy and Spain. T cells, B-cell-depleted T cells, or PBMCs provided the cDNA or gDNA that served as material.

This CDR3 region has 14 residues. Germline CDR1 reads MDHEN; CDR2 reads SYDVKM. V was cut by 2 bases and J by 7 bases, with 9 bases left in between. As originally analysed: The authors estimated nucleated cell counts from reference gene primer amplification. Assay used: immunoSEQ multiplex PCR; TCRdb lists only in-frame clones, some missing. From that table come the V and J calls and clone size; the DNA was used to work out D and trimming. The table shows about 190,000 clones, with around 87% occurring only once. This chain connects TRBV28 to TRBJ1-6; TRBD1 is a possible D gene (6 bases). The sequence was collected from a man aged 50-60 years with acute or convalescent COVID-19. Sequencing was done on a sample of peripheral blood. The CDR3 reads CASSLRTANSPLHF. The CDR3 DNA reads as TGTGCCAGCAGTTTAAGGACAGCCAATTCACCCCTCCACTTT.